One sample yielded the 8 T cell receptor beta chains listed below, sequenced in a study of blood T cell repertoires in COVID-19 (TCRdb year 2020). Libraries were prepared through the immunoSEQ multiplex PCR assay. TCRdb holds this immuneACCESS table with in-frame rearrangements only. Some clones are missing; in checked studies, unresolved V genes explain under half, and the rest has no known cause. Within this sample are hundreds of thousands of clones, with approximately 86% of them counted one time only. Just under 1% of the sample is held by the ten biggest clonotypes. The sample comprised PBMCs or T cells enriched from blood (not recorded which). The receptors shown here come from a woman in her 30s who had recovered from COVID-19.

CDR3 sequence reads: CAGCRGIEYEQYF. The CDR3 DNA sequence: TGTGCCGGTTGCAGGGGGATTGAGTACGAGCAGTACTTC. The chain employs TRBV2 and TRBJ2-7, with 7 nucleotides matching TRBD1. J lost 4 bases, V lost 11 bases, and 11 bases had no gene match. Germline CDR1 reads SNHLY; CDR2 reads FYNNEI. The CDR3 spans 13 residues.

The chain carries TRBV2 and TRBJ1-2; D is unresolved. Germline V gene data show CDR1 as SNHLY and CDR2 as FYNNEI. Trimming stripped 7 bases from V and 8 bases from J, with 17 bases between. The CDR3 consists of 13 residues. CDR3 in amino acids: CASTQRWPEGYTF. CDR3 in DNA: TGTGCCAGCACTCAAAGGTGGCCGGAGGGCTACACCTTC.

The chain links TRBV10-2 to TRBJ1-6, with TRBD1 matching 8 bases. V lost 1 base to trimming and J lost 1 base; unmatched junction nucleotides: 12. CDR1 and CDR2 (germline): WSHSY, SAAADI. The length of the CDR3 is 20 residues. CDR3 bases: TGCGCCAGCAGTGAGTGGGGCCCGACAGGGGTCGGATCCTATAATTCACCCCTCCACTTT. This codes for CASSEWGPTGVGSYNSPLHF.

This chain joins TRBV9 and TRBJ2-6; 11 nucleotides align to TRBD1. V was clipped by 4 bases and J by 0 bases; unmatched bases: 6. Germline V gene lookup returns CDR1 SGDLS and CDR2 YYNGEE. CDR3 size: 18 residues. This CDR3 is CASSLRGTGGSGANVLTF. The CDR3 DNA follows: TGTGCCAGCAGCTTAAGGGGGACAGGGGGCTCTGGGGCCAACGTCCTGACTTTC.

The chain employs TRBV6-1 and TRBJ1-5; the match to TRBD1 covers 9 bases. Unmatched junction bases numbered 18, after V lost 2 bases and J lost 10 bases. The CDR3 contains 18 residues. Germline V gene lookup returns CDR1 MNHNS and CDR2 SASEGT. The CDR3 sequence is CASSEILGQGTWFGPQHF. Here the CDR3 DNA reads TGTGCCAGCAGTGAAATACTCGGACAGGGGACTTGGTTTGGCCCCCAGCATTTT.

This clone was detected once. The chain combines TRBV19 with TRBJ1-5; 8 nucleotides line up with TRBD1. The trim removed 4 bases at V and 0 bases at J, leaving 8 bases unmatched. Germline CDR1 is LNHDA and CDR2 is SQIVND (reference sequence). CDR3 length: 17 amino acids. The CDR3 nucleotides read TGTGCCAGTAGTAACCCCAGGGGGCGGTATAGCAATCAGCCCCAGCATTTT. It encodes CASSNPRGRYSNQPQHF. Using reference TRBV19 and TRBJ1-5 for the parts outside the CDR3, the full variable domain is DGGITQSPKYLFRKEGQNVTLSCEQNLNHDAMYWYRQDPGQGLRLIYYSQIVNDFQKGDIAEGYSVSREKKESFPLTVTSAQKNPTAFYLCASSNPRGRYSNQPQHFGDGTRLSIL.

This chain connects TRBV11-3 to TRBJ2-3, with a tentative D call TRBD2 (6 bases). V lost 2 bases to trimming and J lost 2 bases, with 17 bases between them. The CDR3 runs 17 residues. Per the germline V gene, CDR1 is SGHNT and CDR2 is YENEEA. CDR3 nucleotides: TGTGCCAGCAGCTTACCGGGATGGGAGGAGCTCACAGATACGCAGTATTTT. It yields the protein CASSLPGWEELTDTQYF.

The chain carries TRBV10-3 and TRBJ1-1; TRBD1 aligns across 9 bases. The CDR3 extends over 17 amino acids. Germline assignment: CDR1 ENHRY and CDR2 SYGVKD. Germline trimming cut 8 bases from V and 3 bases from J; bases unmatched to any gene: 16. DNA for the CDR3: TGTGCCATCCGTTTTACTCGTCAGACAGGGGGTGACACTGAAGCTTTCTTT. Translating gives CAIRFTRQTGGDTEAFF.